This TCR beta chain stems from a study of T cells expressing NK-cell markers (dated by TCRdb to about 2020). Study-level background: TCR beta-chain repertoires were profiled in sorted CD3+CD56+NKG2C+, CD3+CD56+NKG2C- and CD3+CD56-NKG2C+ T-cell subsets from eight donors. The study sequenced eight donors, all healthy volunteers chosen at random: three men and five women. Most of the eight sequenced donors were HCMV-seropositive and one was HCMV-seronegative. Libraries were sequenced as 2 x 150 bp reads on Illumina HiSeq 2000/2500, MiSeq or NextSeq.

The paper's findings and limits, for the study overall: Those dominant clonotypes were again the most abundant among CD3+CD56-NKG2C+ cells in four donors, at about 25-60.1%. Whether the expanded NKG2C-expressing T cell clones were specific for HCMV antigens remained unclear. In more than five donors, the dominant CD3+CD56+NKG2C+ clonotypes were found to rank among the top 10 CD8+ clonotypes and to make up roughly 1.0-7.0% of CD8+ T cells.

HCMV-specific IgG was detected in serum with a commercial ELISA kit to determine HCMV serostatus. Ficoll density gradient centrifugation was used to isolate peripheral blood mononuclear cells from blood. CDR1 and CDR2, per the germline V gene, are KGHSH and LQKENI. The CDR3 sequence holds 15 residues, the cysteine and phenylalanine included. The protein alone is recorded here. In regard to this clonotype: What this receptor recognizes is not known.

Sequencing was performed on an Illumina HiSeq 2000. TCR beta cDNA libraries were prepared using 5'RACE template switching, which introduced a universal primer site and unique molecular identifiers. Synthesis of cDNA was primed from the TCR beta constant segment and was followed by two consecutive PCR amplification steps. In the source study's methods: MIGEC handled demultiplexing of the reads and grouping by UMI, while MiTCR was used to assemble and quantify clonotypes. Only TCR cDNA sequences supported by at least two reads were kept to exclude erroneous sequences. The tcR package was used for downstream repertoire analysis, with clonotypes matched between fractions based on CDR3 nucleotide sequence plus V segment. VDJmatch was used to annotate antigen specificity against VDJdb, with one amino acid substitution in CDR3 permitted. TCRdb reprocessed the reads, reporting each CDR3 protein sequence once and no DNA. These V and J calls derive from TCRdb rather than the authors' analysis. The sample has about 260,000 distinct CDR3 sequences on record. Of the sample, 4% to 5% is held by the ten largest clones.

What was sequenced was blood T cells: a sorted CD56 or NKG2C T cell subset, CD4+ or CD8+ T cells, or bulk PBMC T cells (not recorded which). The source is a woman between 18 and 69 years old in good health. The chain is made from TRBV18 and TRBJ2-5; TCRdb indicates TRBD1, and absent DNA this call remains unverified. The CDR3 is CASSPRTGTDETQYF.